This T cell receptor (beta chain) was obtained from a study of CD8 T cells in Susac syndrome. Through negative isolation, CD4+ and CD8+ T cells were obtained, while TEMRA cells were enriched using FACS. Reverse transcription of roughly 0.5 to 1 ug RNA used random hexamers. TCRdb independently ran MiXCR on the immunoSEQ multiplex PCR reads; one entry per CDR3 protein. The profile covers about 400,000 distinct CDR3 sequences, with more than 70% appearing a single time and 0.09% to 0.15% taken by the ten largest. Germline V gene sequence: CDR1 GTSNPN, CDR2 SVGIG (reference sequence). The CDR3 is made up of 14 amino acids. The V and J ends lost 0 bases and 6 bases respectively, with 12 bases between them.

J is TRBJ1-5 and V is TRBV30, with D possibly being TRBD1 (5 bases). Material for sequencing was CD8+ T cells from PBMCs. The sequence derives from a human donor with multiple sclerosis. The chain's CDR3 is CAWSVGQGVQPQHF. CDR3 DNA sequence: TGTGCCTGGAGTGTCGGGCAGGGTGTTCAGCCCCAGCATTTT.